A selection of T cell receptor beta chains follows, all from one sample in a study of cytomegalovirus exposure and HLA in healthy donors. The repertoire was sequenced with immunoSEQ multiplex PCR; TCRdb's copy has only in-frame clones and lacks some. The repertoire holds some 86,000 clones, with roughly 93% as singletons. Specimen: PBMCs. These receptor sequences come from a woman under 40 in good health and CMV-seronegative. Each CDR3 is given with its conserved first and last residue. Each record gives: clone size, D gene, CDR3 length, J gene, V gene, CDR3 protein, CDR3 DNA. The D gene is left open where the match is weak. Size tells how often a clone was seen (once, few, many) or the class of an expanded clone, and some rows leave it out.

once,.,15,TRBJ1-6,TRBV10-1,CAISPESSYNSPLHF,TGCGCCATCAGCCCCGAGAGCTCCTATAATTCACCCCTCCACTTT
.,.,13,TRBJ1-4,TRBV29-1,CSVDGGTNEKLFF,TGCAGCGTTGACGGAGGGACTAATGAAAAACTGTTTTTT
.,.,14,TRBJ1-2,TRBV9,CASSVDVSGDGYTF,TGTGCCAGCAGCGTAGATGTCTCAGGCGATGGCTACACCTTC
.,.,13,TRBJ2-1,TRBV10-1,CASSGTTYNEQFF,TGCGCCAGCAGTGGGACAACTTACAATGAGCAGTTCTTC
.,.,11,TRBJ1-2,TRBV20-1,CSARTGWGYTF,TGCAGTGCTAGGACAGGTTGGGGCTACACCTTC
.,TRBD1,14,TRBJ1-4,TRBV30,CAWRQGALGEKLFF,TGTGCCTGGAGACAGGGGGCGCTAGGTGAAAAACTGTTTTTT
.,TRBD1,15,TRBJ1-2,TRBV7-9,CASSLRSGTAYGYTF,TGTGCCAGCAGCTTACGGTCCGGGACAGCCTATGGCTACACCTTC
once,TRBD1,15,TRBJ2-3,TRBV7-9,CASSFPGQGSDTQYF,TGTGCCAGCAGCTTCCCGGGACAGGGATCAGATACGCAGTATTTT
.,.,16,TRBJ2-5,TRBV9,CASSVGILRGRETQYF,TGTGCCAGCAGCGTAGGCATACTCCGGGGGAGGGAGACCCAGTACTTC
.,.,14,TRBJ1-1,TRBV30,CAWSVIRGGTEAFF,TGTGCCTGGAGTGTAATTAGGGGGGGAACTGAAGCTTTCTTT
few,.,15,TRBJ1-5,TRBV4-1,CASSQDVQSNQPQHF,TGCGCCAGCAGCCAAGATGTTCAGTCCAATCAGCCCCAGCATTTT
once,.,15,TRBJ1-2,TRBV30,CAWSDQQVAGPGYTF,TGTGCCTGGAGCGACCAACAGGTTGCTGGACCTGGCTACACCTTC
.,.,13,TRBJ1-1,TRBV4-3,CASSQERGWEAFF,TGCGCCAGCAGCCAAGAAAGGGGGTGGGAAGCTTTCTTT
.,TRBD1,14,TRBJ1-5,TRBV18,CASSPQTGGQPQHF,TGTGCCAGCTCACCACAGACAGGGGGTCAGCCCCAGCATTTT
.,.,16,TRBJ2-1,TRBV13,CASSYPSERNYNEQFF,TGTGCCAGCAGCTACCCCTCGGAGCGGAACTACAATGAGCAGTTCTTC
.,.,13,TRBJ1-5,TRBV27,CASSLFPYQPQHF,TGTGCCAGCAGTTTGTTCCCCTATCAGCCCCAGCATTTT
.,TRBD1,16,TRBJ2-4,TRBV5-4,CASSFRTGIRKNIQYF,TGTGCCAGCAGCTTTCGGACAGGGATTCGCAAAAACATTCAGTACTTC
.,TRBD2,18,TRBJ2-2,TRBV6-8,CASSSKTSGHELTGELFF,TGTGCCAGCAGTTCCAAGACTAGCGGGCACGAACTGACCGGGGAGCTGTTTTTT
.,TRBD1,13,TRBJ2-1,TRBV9,CASSLDRVNEQFF,TGTGCCAGCAGCTTGGACAGGGTCAATGAGCAGTTCTTC
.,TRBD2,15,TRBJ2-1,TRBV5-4,CASSSNSGGYNEQFF,TGTGCCAGCAGCTCGAATAGCGGGGGATACAATGAGCAGTTCTTC
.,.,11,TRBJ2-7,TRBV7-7,CARQGRNEQYF,TGTGCTAGGCAGGGCCGGAACGAGCAGTACTTC
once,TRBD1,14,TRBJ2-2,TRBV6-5,CAIMDRANTGELFF,TGTGCCATTATGGACAGGGCGAACACCGGGGAGCTGTTTTTT
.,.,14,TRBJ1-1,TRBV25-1,CASSEYRTATEAFF,TGTGCCAGCAGTGAATATCGGACAGCCACTGAAGCTTTCTTT
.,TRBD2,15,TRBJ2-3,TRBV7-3,CASSLSSGGAKTQYF,TGTGCCAGCAGCTTAAGCTCCGGGGGGGCAAAAACGCAGTATTTT
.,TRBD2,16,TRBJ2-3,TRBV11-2,CASSSLAGGPLDTQYF,TGTGCCAGCAGCTCCTTAGCGGGAGGGCCCTTAGATACGCAGTATTTT
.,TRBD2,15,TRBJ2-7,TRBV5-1,CASSPSAGAPYEQYF,TGCGCCAGCAGCCCGTCGGCGGGAGCCCCCTACGAGCAGTACTTC
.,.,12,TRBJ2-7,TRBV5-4,CASSLDYYEQYF,TGTGCCAGCAGCTTGGATTATTACGAGCAGTACTTC
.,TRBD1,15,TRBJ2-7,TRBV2,CASRLGTESSYEQYF,TGTGCCAGCAGGCTAGGGACAGAGAGCTCCTACGAGCAGTACTTC
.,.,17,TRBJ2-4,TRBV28,CASSLALQGVAKNIQYF,TGTGCCAGCAGTTTGGCCCTACAGGGAGTAGCCAAAAACATTCAGTACTTC
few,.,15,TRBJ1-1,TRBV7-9,CASSLEGGMNTEAFF,TGTGCCAGCAGCCTCGAGGGGGGGATGAACACTGAAGCTTTCTTT
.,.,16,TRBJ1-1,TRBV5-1,CASSRGYRRVNTEAFF,TGCGCCAGCAGCCGAGGGTATAGGCGGGTGAACACTGAAGCTTTCTTT
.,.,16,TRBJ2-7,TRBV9,CASSVGSTSRYYEQYF,TGTGCCAGCAGCGTAGGATCGACTTCGCGCTACTACGAGCAGTACTTC
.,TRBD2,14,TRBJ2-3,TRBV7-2,CASSLGGGLWVEYF,TGTGCCAGCAGCTTAGGGGGGGGACTTTGGGTTGAGTATTTT
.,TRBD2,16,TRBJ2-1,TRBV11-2,CASSSSTGGPSNEQFF,TGTGCCAGCAGCTCCAGTACGGGGGGGCCTAGTAATGAGCAGTTCTTC
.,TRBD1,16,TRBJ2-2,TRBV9,CASSSGQGVGTGELFF,TGTGCCAGCAGCTCGGGACAGGGGGTGGGTACCGGGGAGCTGTTTTTT
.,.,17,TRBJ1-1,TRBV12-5,CASGSLWDTRMNTEAFF,TGTGCTAGTGGTTCGCTCTGGGACACGAGAATGAACACTGAAGCTTTCTTT
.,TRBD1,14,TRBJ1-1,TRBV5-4,CASSGTGGKAEAFF,TGTGCCAGCAGCGGGACAGGGGGCAAGGCTGAAGCTTTCTTT